This T cell receptor beta chain was profiled in a study of long-term antiretroviral therapy in people with HIV. Findings and caveats of the study: Even long-term ART left TRB diversity below transplant donor controls, despite gains. Dominance of pre-ART expanded clones persisted, fluctuating and often declining after ART.

The CDR3 is 14 amino acids. CDR1 is SGHTS and CDR2 is YDEGEE in the germline V gene. With regard to this clone: Its cognate antigen is unknown. At one boundary the junction diverges from the germline segment, which might be a read error.

Sequencing used immunoSEQ v3.0 at survey level. Sequencing aimed at roughly 40,000-55,000 T-cell genomes per sample. TCRdb's copy holds only in-frame clones and misses some; the assay was immunoSEQ multiplex PCR. The sample has about 17,000 clones; 70% to 90% are singletons. Every one of the donors gave at least one pre-ART PBMC sample and at least two post-ART PBMC samples. The sample consisted of unsorted PBMCs, taken 0.1 years before starting antiretroviral therapy. This TCR derives from a man aged 18 to 35 with HIV. This sequence joins TRBV5-8 and TRBJ2-5; D is uncertain. CDR3 sequence: CANSLILEGETQYF. The CDR3 region has the DNA TGTGCCAACAGCTTGATTTTGGAAGGAGAGACCCAGTACTTC.